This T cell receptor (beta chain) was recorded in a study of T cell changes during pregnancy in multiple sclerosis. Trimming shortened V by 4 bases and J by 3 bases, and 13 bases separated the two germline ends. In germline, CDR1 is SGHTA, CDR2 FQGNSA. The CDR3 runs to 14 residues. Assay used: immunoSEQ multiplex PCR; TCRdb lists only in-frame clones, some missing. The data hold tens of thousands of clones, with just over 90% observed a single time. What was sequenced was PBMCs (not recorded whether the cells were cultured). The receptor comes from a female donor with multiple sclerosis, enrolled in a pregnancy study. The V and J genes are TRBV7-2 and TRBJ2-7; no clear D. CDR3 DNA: TGTGCCAGCAGCTCGGCGGCCGGTAACTACGAGCAGTACTTC. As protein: CASSSAAGNYEQYF.